A selection of T cell receptor beta chains follows, all from one sample in a study of cytomegalovirus exposure and HLA in healthy donors. The repertoire was sequenced with immunoSEQ multiplex PCR; TCRdb's copy has only in-frame clones and lacks some. Found here are about 84,000 clones, about 87% of them singletons; the top ten hold around 2.3%. Input material: PBMCs. The receptors derive from a young man in good health and CMV-seronegative. Both conserved end residues are part of each CDR3. A D gene is named only where the DNA matches it firmly. Clone size is not always given. Where it is, it says once, few, many or a class for expanded clones.

CDR3nt | CDR3aa | d_gene | j_gene | abundance | v_gene
TGCGCCAGCAGCCTGACAGGGGCAGATACGCAGTATTTT | CASSLTGADTQYF | TRBD1 | TRBJ2-3 | . | TRBV5-1
TGTGCCAGTAGTTCATCAGGGCGGAACGAGCAGTACTTC | CASSSSGRNEQYF | . | TRBJ2-7 | . | TRBV19
TGTGCCAGCAGTCCGGAGTTGGGGGCGGGAGATACGCAGTATTTT | CASSPELGAGDTQYF | . | TRBJ2-3 | . | TRBV28
TGTGCCAGCAGTTTAGTGCCCAGTCCGGGGGAGCAGTACTTC | CASSLVPSPGEQYF | . | TRBJ2-7 | . | TRBV27
TGTGCCAGCAGTCGCCTGACTAGCGGGAGAAGTACAGATACGCAGTATTTT | CASSRLTSGRSTDTQYF | TRBD2 | TRBJ2-3 | . | TRBV5-6
TGTGCCAGCAGTTTAAGGGGGAGTTACGGAAACATTCAGTACTTC | CASSLRGSYGNIQYF | . | TRBJ2-4 | . | TRBV27
TGTGCCAGCAGCTTAGGCGCGGTTGCGGAAGCTTTCTTT | CASSLGAVAEAFF | . | TRBJ1-1 | . | TRBV7-9
TGTGCCAGCAGCCAGAAGGGGGCAAGGTATGGCTACACCTTC | CASSQKGARYGYTF | TRBD1 | TRBJ1-2 | . | TRBV14
TGTGCCAGCAGCTTCCCCCGGGACAGGGGGAAAAACACAGATACGCAGTATTTT | CASSFPRDRGKNTDTQYF | TRBD1 | TRBJ2-3 | . | TRBV7-8
TGTGCCAGCAGTTTAACCGACAGGAGCTCCTACAATGAGCAGTTCTTC | CASSLTDRSSYNEQFF | . | TRBJ2-1 | . | TRBV28
TGTGCTGCGCAAGGGGATAATGAGCAGTTCTTC | CAAQGDNEQFF | . | TRBJ2-1 | . | TRBV5-7
TGTGCCAGCAGTATCGACTCTAGCTCCTATAATTCACCCCTCCACTTT | CASSIDSSSYNSPLHF | . | TRBJ1-6 | . | TRBV27
TGTGCCAGCAGTTATTCCTCCTACGAGCAGTACTTC | CASSYSSYEQYF | . | TRBJ2-7 | . | TRBV6-1
TGTGCCAGCAGGTGGGCCGGGAACACCGGGGAGCTGTTTTTT | CASRWAGNTGELFF | . | TRBJ2-2 | . | TRBV25-1
TGTGCCATCAGTGATCGGGAGACGGGGACTAGCCTGAGCTCCTACGAGCAGTACTTC | CAISDRETGTSLSSYEQYF | TRBD2 | TRBJ2-7 | . | TRBV10-3
TGTGCCAGCAGCCCGCGCGAATTAGCGGGAGGGCGGATAGATACGCAGTATTTT | CASSPRELAGGRIDTQYF | TRBD2 | TRBJ2-3 | . | TRBV7-2
TGTGCCAGCACCGGCCCCACGGGTGGGGCCAACGTCCTGACTTTC | CASTGPTGGANVLTF | . | TRBJ2-6 | . | TRBV28
TGTGCCAGCCTTGGACAGGTCAATCAGCCCCAGCATTTT | CASLGQVNQPQHF | TRBD1 | TRBJ1-5 | . | TRBV2
TGTGCCAGCAGCGTAGGCGTGGGAGGAGATGGCTACACCTTC | CASSVGVGGDGYTF | . | TRBJ1-2 | . | TRBV9
TGTGCCACCAGCGCAGGGGTTGGCCAGCCCCAGCATTTT | CATSAGVGQPQHF | . | TRBJ1-5 | . | TRBV7-9
TGTGCCACCAGCAGAGGTGGGGGGGAGGGCTACACCTTC | CATSRGGGEGYTF | . | TRBJ1-2 | . | TRBV15
TGTGCCAGCAGCCTCTTCCCTCCTAGCGGGAGTTACAATGAGCAGTTCTTC | CASSLFPPSGSYNEQFF | TRBD2 | TRBJ2-1 | . | TRBV7-7
TGTGCCAGCAGTCCGACGCGGACTAGCGGGTCGGATACGCAGTATTTT | CASSPTRTSGSDTQYF | TRBD2 | TRBJ2-3 | . | TRBV25-1
TGCGCCAGCTCCAAGACAGGGGAAATCTACGAGCAGTACTTC | CASSKTGEIYEQYF | TRBD1 | TRBJ2-7 | . | TRBV10-2
TGTGCCAGCAGCTTGAGTGTCGGCAAAAACATTCAGTACTTC | CASSLSVGKNIQYF | . | TRBJ2-4 | . | TRBV11-2
TGTGCCAGCAGTGAACTCCGGGGACTAGCGGGATCAGGGGAGCAGTTCTTC | CASSELRGLAGSGEQFF | TRBD2 | TRBJ2-1 | . | TRBV6-1
TGCGCCAGCAGCCAAGATCTGTCGCAGGGGGCGGCCAAAAACATTCAGTACTTC | CASSQDLSQGAAKNIQYF | TRBD1 | TRBJ2-4 | . | TRBV4-3
TGTGCCAGCAGCTTGCAGGCGAGCAATCAGCCCCAGCATTTT | CASSLQASNQPQHF | . | TRBJ1-5 | . | TRBV5-6
TGTGCCAGCAGTTACTCGATAGATGCTGGGGCCAACGTCCTGACTTTC | CASSYSIDAGANVLTF | . | TRBJ2-6 | few | TRBV6-5
TGTGCCAGCAGGGGCTATCAGGATCAGCCCCAGCATTTT | CASRGYQDQPQHF | . | TRBJ1-5 | . | TRBV27
TGTGCCAGCAGTTGGCAGGGGACCTACGAGCAGTACTTC | CASSWQGTYEQYF | . | TRBJ2-7 | once | TRBV27
TGTGCCACCAGCAGAGGGTCAGGGACATATAGCAATCAGCCCCAGCATTTT | CATSRGSGTYSNQPQHF | . | TRBJ1-5 | . | TRBV15
TGTGCCAGTAGTATCAGGACAGGGAGAGAGGGTGGCTACACCTTC | CASSIRTGREGGYTF | TRBD1 | TRBJ1-2 | . | TRBV19
TGTGCCAGCTCCGGACTCATGGCAGATACGCAGTATTTT | CASSGLMADTQYF | . | TRBJ2-3 | . | TRBV25-1
TGTGCCAGCAGTAACGACAGGGCCTACGAGCAGTACTTC | CASSNDRAYEQYF | TRBD1 | TRBJ2-7 | . | TRBV6-6
TGTGCCAGCAGCGTAGCTAGACAGTTT | CASSVARQF | . | TRBJ1-1 | . | TRBV9
TGTGCCAGCTCACCGAGGGGGACAGGGGCTGAAAAACTGTTTTTT | CASSPRGTGAEKLFF | TRBD1 | TRBJ1-4 | . | TRBV18
TGCGCCAGCAGCCTCGCCCCAGCGGAGCAAGAGACCCAGTACTTC | CASSLAPAEQETQYF | . | TRBJ2-5 | . | TRBV4-3
TGTGCCAGCAGCCAAGCAGGGCTCGCCTACAATGAGCAGTTCTTC | CASSQAGLAYNEQFF | . | TRBJ2-1 | . | TRBV14
TGTGCCAGGACACAGGGGGTCAATTCACCCCTCCACTTT | CARTQGVNSPLHF | TRBD1 | TRBJ1-6 | few | TRBV2
TGTGCCAGCAGTTTATCAGGCGGGCCTGACTACGAGCAGTACTTC | CASSLSGGPDYEQYF | . | TRBJ2-7 | . | TRBV28
TGTGCCAGCAGTTTGCCCTCCACCGGGGGAAAAAACATTCAGTACTTC | CASSLPSTGGKNIQYF | . | TRBJ2-4 | . | TRBV27
TGTGCCACCAGCCCTCGACTCAACACCGGGGAGCTGTTTTTT | CATSPRLNTGELFF | . | TRBJ2-2 | . | TRBV15
TGTGCCAGCGGGGGAGAGACAGGGCTAATCGGGGAGCTGTTTTTT | CASGGETGLIGELFF | TRBD1 | TRBJ2-2 | . | TRBV6-1
TGTGCCAGCTCACCTCAGGGAATGAACACTGAAGCTTTCTTT | CASSPQGMNTEAFF | . | TRBJ1-1 | . | TRBV18